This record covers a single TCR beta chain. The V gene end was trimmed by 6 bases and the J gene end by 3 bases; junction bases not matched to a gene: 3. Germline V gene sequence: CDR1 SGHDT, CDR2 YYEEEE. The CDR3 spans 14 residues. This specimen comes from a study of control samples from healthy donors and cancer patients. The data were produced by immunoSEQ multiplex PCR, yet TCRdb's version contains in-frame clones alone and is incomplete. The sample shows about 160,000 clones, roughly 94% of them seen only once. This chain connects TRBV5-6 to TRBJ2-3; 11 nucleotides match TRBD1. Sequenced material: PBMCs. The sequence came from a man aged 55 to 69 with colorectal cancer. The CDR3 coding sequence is TGTGCCAGCACCCGGGACAGGGGGACAGATACGCAGTATTTT. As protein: CASTRDRGTDTQYF.